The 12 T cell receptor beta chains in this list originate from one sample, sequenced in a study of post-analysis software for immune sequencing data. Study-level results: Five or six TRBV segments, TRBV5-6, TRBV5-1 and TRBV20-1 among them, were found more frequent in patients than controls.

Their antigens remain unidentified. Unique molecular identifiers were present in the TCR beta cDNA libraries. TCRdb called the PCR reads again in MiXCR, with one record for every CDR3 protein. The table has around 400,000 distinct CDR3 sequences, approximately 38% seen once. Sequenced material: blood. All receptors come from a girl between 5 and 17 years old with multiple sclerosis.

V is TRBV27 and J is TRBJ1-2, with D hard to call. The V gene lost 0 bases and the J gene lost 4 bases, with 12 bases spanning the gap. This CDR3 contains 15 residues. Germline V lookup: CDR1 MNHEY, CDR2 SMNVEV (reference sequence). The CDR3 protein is CASSLSPQAFYGYTF. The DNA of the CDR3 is TGTGCCAGCAGTTTATCTCCGCAGGCGTTCTATGGCTACACCTTC.

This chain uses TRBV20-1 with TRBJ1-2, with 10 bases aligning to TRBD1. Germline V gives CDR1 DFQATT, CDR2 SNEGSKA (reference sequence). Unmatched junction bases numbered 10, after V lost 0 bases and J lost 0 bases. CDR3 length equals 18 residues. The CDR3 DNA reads TGCAGTGCTAGAGATCCCGGGGACAGGGGCACCCCTAACTATGGCTACACCTTC. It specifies CSARDPGDRGTPNYGYTF.

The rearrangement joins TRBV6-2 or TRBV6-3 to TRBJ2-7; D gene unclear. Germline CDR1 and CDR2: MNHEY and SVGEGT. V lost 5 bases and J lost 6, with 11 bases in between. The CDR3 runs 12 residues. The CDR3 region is CASSPLWGEQYF. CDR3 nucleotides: TGTGCCAGCAGTCCCTTGTGGGGCGAGCAGTACTTC.

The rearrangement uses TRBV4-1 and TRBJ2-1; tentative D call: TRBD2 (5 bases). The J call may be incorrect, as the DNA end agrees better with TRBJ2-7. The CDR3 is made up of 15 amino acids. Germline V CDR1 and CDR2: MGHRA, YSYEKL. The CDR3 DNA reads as TGCGCCAGCAGCCAAGAAAGCGGCTTATCCAATGAGCAGTACTTC. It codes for CASSQESGLSNEQYF.

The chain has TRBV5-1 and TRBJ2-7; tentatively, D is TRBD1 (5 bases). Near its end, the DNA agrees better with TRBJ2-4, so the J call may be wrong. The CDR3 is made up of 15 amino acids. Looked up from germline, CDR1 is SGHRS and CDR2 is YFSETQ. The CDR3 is CASSLVGRAGNIQYF. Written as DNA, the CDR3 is TGCGCCAGCAGCTTAGTTGGCAGGGCAGGAAACATTCAGTACTTC.

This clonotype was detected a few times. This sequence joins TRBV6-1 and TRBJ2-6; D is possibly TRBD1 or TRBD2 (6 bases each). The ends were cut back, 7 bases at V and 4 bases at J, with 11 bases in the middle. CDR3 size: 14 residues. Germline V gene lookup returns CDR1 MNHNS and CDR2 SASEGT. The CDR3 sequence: CASKGGAGANVLTF. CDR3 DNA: TGTGCCAGCAAGGGGGGAGCCGGGGCCAACGTCCTGACTTTC.

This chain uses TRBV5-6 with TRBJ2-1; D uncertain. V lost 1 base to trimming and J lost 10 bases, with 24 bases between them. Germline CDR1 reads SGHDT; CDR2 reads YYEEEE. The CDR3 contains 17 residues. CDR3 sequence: CASSLWVARKGDIEQFF. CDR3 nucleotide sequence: TGTGCCAGCAGCTTGTGGGTGGCTAGGAAAGGAGACATCGAGCAGTTCTTC.

CDR3 bases: TGTGCCAGCAGTGAATTTCGCGGGGGGCCGGGGGAGCAGTTCTTC. Translating gives CASSEFRGGPGEQFF. The V call is TRBV2, the J call TRBJ2-1; 8 bases map to TRBD2. The length of the CDR3 is 15 residues. V lost 2 bases and J lost 10; bases outside the gene matches: 10. CDR1 SNHLY and CDR2 FYNNEI come from the germline V gene.

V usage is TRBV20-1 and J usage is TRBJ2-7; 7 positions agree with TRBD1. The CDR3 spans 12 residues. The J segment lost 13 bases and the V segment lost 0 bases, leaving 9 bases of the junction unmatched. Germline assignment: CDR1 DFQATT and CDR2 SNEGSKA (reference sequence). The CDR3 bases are TGCAGTGCTAGAGATCAGGGGGTAGCCCAATACTTC. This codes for CSARDQGVAQYF.

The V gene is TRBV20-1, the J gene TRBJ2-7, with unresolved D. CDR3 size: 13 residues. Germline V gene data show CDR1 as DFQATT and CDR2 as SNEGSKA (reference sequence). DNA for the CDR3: TGCAGCGTTCTCCTAACTTCCCGATACGAGCAGTACTTC. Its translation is CSVLLTSRYEQYF.

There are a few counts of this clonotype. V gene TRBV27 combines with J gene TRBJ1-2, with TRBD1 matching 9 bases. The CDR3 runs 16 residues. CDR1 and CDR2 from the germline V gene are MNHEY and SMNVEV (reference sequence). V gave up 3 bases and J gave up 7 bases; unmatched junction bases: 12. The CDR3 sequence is CASSFDDTGGQSGYTF. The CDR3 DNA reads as TGTGCCAGCAGTTTTGATGATACAGGGGGCCAAAGTGGCTACACCTTC.

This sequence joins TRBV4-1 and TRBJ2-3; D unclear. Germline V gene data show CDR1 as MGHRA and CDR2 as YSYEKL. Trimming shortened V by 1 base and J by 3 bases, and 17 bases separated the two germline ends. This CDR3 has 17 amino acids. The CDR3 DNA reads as TGCGCCAGCAGCCAAGGTGTAGCAGGCGGTAGAACAGATACGCAGTATTTT. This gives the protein CASSQGVAGGRTDTQYF.